These T cell receptor beta chains were read from a single sample in a study of blood T cell repertoires in COVID-19. The table came from immunoSEQ multiplex PCR; TCRdb's copy has only in-frame clones and leaves some out. The sample has about 62,000 clones, over 60% seen once; the top ten hold around 6%. The source material was peripheral blood. The receptors shown here come from a woman between 50 and 59 years old with active or convalescent COVID-19. Both conserved end residues are part of each CDR3. Each record gives: CDR3 protein, CDR3 DNA, D gene, clone size, V gene, J gene. The D gene is left open where the match is weak. Where a row states a size, it is once, few, many or the class of an expanded clone; other rows omit it.

CAWSVQSGNTIYF	TGTGCCTGGAGTGTACAATCTGGAAACACCATATATTTT	NA	NA	TRBV30	TRBJ1-3
CASSLRPAGLESPLHF	TGTGCCAGCAGCCTCCGACCAGCAGGGTTGGAATCACCCCTCCACTTT	NA	NA	TRBV5-5	TRBJ1-6
CASSRNGLVEETQYF	TGTGCCAGCAGCCGAAACGGACTAGTGGAAGAGACCCAGTACTTC	TRBD2	NA	TRBV6-5	TRBJ2-5
CASRYHRETEAFF	TGTGCCAGCAGATATCACAGGGAGACTGAAGCTTTCTTT	NA	NA	TRBV6-7	TRBJ1-1
CASSLGGSYGYTF	TGTGCCAGCAGCTTAGGGGGCAGCTATGGCTACACCTTC	NA	NA	TRBV7-8	TRBJ1-2
CASSLRSNQPQHF	TGTGCCAGCAGCCTAAGATCCAATCAGCCCCAGCATTTT	NA	few	TRBV7-2	TRBJ1-5
CASNPTGGGTEAFF	TGTGCCAGCAACCCCACAGGGGGAGGGACTGAAGCTTTCTTT	TRBD1	NA	TRBV6-5	TRBJ1-1
CASSLGLGAREKLFF	TGTGCCAGCAGCTTAGGATTAGGGGCAAGAGAAAAACTGTTTTTT	NA	NA	TRBV7-9	TRBJ1-4
CASSLDPRSGGQQYF	TGTGCCAGCAGCTTAGACCCGCGATCAGGGGGACAGCAGTACTTC	TRBD1	few	TRBV7-2	TRBJ2-7
CASREGRSAEAFF	TGTGCCAGCAGGGAAGGGAGATCGGCTGAAGCTTTCTTT	NA	NA	TRBV2	TRBJ1-1